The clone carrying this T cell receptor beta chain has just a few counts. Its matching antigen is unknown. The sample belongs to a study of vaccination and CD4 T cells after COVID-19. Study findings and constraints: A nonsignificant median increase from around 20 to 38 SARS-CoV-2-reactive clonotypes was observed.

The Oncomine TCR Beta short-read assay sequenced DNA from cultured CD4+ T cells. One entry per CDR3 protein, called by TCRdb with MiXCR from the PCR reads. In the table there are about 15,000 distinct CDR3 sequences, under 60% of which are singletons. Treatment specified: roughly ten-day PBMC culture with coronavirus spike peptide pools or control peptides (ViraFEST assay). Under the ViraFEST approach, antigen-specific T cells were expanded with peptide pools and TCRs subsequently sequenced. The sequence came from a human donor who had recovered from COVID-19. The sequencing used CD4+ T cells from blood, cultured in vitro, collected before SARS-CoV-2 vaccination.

DNA of the CDR3: TGTGCCAGCAGCCCCCGGGCAGGGGGCACTGAAGCTTTCTTT. This encodes CASSPRAGGTEAFF. The V and J genes are TRBV2 and TRBJ1-1, with TRBD1 matching over 7 bases. CDR3 size: 14 residues. Germline loops: CDR1 SNHLY, CDR2 FYNNEI. J lost 4 bases, V lost 6 bases, and 8 bases had no gene match.